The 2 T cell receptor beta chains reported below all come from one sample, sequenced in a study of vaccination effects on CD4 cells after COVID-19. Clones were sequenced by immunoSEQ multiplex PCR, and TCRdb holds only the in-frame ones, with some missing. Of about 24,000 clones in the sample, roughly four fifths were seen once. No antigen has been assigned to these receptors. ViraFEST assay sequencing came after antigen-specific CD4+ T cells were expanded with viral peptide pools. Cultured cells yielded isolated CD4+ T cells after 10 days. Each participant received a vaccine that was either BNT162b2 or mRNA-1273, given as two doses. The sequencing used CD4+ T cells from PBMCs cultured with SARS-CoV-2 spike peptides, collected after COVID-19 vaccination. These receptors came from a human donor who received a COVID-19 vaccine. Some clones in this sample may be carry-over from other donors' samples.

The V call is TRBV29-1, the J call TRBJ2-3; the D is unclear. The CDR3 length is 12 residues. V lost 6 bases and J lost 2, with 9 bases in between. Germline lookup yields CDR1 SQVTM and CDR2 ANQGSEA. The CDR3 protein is CSVDGPTDTQYF. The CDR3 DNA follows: TGCAGCGTAGACGGGCCCACAGATACGCAGTATTTT.

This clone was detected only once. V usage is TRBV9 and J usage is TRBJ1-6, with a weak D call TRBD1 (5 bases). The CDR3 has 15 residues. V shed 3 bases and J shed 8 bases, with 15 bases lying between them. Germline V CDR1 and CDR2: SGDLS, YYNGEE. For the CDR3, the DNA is TGTGCCAGCAGCGCCGGGACCATGGTGGATTCACCCCTCCACTTT. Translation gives CASSAGTMVDSPLHF.